These T cell receptor beta chains were read from a single sample in a study of Tregs in tolerant kidney transplant recipients. Measured with immunoSEQ multiplex PCR; TCRdb has only the in-frame clones, and not every one. Here the sample spans 240,000 or so clones, 65% to 85% being singletons. Sequences were obtained from CD4+ T cells from blood. These receptors came from a human donor in good health. CDR3s include the opening cysteine and the closing phenylalanine or tryptophan. A D gene is named only where the DNA matches it firmly. Size tells how often a clone was seen (once, few, many) or the class of an expanded clone, and some rows leave it out.

D,size,length,V,J,CDR3,DNA
NA,NA,14,TRBV18,TRBJ1-6,CASSPDQSLAPLHF,TGTGCCAGCTCACCAGATCAGTCTTTGGCACCCCTCCACTTT
TRBD2,few,16,TRBV5-4,TRBJ2-7,CASSLDASGSSYEQYF,TGTGCCAGCAGCTTGGATGCTAGCGGGAGCTCCTACGAGCAGTACTTC
NA,NA,14,TRBV2,TRBJ2-3,CASSDDGSTDTQYF,TGTGCCAGCAGTGACGACGGGAGCACAGATACGCAGTATTTT
NA,NA,12,TRBV6-5,TRBJ1-5,CASSRNNQPQHF,TGTGCCAGCAGCCGAAACAATCAGCCCCAGCATTTT
NA,NA,14,TRBV9,TRBJ2-3,CASSVVGSADTQYF,TGTGCCAGCAGCGTAGTAGGGTCAGCAGATACGCAGTATTTT
NA,NA,12,TRBV19,TRBJ1-1,CASSLRGTEAFF,TGTGCCAGTAGTCTACGGGGCACTGAAGCTTTCTTT
TRBD2,NA,18,TRBV7-2,TRBJ2-1,CASSLVMTSGSAGDEQFF,TGTGCCAGCAGCTTAGTCATGACTAGCGGGAGTGCGGGCGATGAGCAGTTCTTC
TRBD2,NA,17,TRBV4-1,TRBJ2-3,CASSQEASGTFPDTQYF,TGCGCCAGCAGCCAAGAAGCTAGCGGAACATTCCCAGATACGCAGTATTTT
NA,NA,14,TRBV6-5,TRBJ1-3,CASSLHISGNTIYF,TGTGCCAGCAGCCTGCACATCTCTGGAAACACCATATATTTT
TRBD1,NA,17,TRBV5-4,TRBJ1-2,CASSLFTRDRENYGYTF,TGTGCCAGCAGCTTGTTCACCCGGGACAGGGAAAACTATGGCTACACCTTC
NA,once,13,TRBV7-9,TRBJ2-3,CASSIGTTDTQYF,TGTGCCAGCAGCATAGGGACCACAGATACGCAGTATTTT
TRBD2,NA,16,TRBV11-2,TRBJ2-1,CASSPGLAGPYNEQFF,TGTGCCAGCAGCCCTGGACTAGCGGGACCTTACAATGAGCAGTTCTTC
NA,NA,13,TRBV29-1,TRBJ1-1,CSVGGFGNTEAFF,TGCAGCGTTGGAGGATTCGGAAACACTGAAGCTTTCTTT
NA,NA,15,TRBV6-1,TRBJ2-7,CASSEELRVTYEQYF,TGTGCCAGCAGTGAAGAACTCAGGGTGACCTACGAGCAGTACTTC
NA,NA,11,TRBV5-4,TRBJ1-1,CASSSATEAFF,TGTGCCAGCAGCTCCGCCACTGAAGCTTTCTTT
TRBD1,NA,15,TRBV18,TRBJ1-2,CASSSVDRGPYGYTF,TGTGCCAGCTCATCAGTGGACAGGGGACCCTATGGCTACACCTTC
NA,NA,15,TRBV27,TRBJ1-5,CASSSLKQGRQPQHF,TGTGCCAGCAGTTCCCTTAAACAGGGCCGTCAGCCCCAGCATTTT
NA,NA,14,TRBV7-3,TRBJ1-1,CASSLMRVNTEAFF,TGTGCCAGCAGCTTAATGCGGGTGAACACTGAAGCTTTCTTT
TRBD1,few,15,TRBV6-6,TRBJ1-5,CASSTQGAGNQPQHF,TGTGCCAGCAGTACCCAGGGGGCTGGCAATCAGCCCCAGCATTTT
NA,NA,14,TRBV7-2,TRBJ2-5,CASSPAAGRGTQYF,TGTGCCAGCAGCCCAGCGGCAGGCAGGGGGACCCAGTACTTC
NA,NA,15,TRBV13,TRBJ1-1,CASSLKGRVSSEAFF,TGTGCCAGCAGCTTAAAAGGCAGGGTTAGCTCTGAAGCTTTCTTT
NA,NA,14,TRBV6-1,TRBJ1-1,CASSPQGGFAEAFF,TGTGCCAGCAGCCCTCAGGGCGGGTTCGCTGAAGCTTTCTTT
NA,NA,15,TRBV5-1,TRBJ2-2,CASGPDRLFSGELFF,TGCGCCAGCGGTCCCGACAGGTTATTTTCCGGGGAGCTGTTTTTT
TRBD2,NA,16,TRBV4-1,TRBJ2-3,CASSQVVAGVTDTQYF,TGCGCCAGCAGCCAAGTCGTAGCGGGAGTAACAGATACGCAGTATTTT
NA,NA,15,TRBV18,TRBJ2-5,CASSPPGSSQGTQYF,TGTGCCAGCTCACCGCCGGGATCTTCCCAAGGGACCCAGTACTTC
TRBD1,NA,14,TRBV2,TRBJ2-5,CASRLQGAGETQYF,TGTGCCAGCAGGCTACAGGGGGCGGGGGAGACCCAGTACTTC
NA,NA,14,TRBV7-8,TRBJ1-5,CASSLIANNQPQHF,TGTGCCAGCAGCTTAATAGCCAACAATCAGCCCCAGCATTTT
NA,once,19,TRBV4-2,TRBJ2-1,CASSQDRSRGGGKYNEQFF,TGTGCCAGCAGCCAAGATCGGAGTAGAGGGGGAGGAAAATACAATGAGCAGTTCTTC
TRBD1,few,13,TRBV7-3,TRBJ1-2,CASSLRQGGGYTF,TGTGCCAGCAGCTTAAGACAGGGGGGTGGCTACACCTTC
TRBD1,NA,18,TRBV5-8,TRBJ1-4,CASSVGTAILATNEKLFF,TGTGCCAGCAGCGTAGGGACAGCGATACTTGCAACTAATGAAAAACTGTTTTTT